This TCR beta chain was sequenced in a study of vaccination effects on CD4 cells after COVID-19. ViraFEST assay sequencing came after antigen-specific CD4+ T cells were expanded with viral peptide pools. With around ten days of culture completed, CD4+ T cells were isolated. This individual tested PCR-positive for SARS-CoV-2 infection between March and December 2020. Fresh IL-2-containing medium replaced half the medium on days 3 and 7. Sequencing was performed with immunoSEQ multiplex PCR; in TCRdb, only in-frame clones are kept and a portion is missing. The sample includes 40,000 or so clones, roughly two thirds of them seen just once. Concerning this clone: Its target is unknown.

CDR3 length equals 14 residues. Germline V gene data show CDR1 as SGHRS and CDR2 as YFSETQ. V lost 0 bases and J 5 bases, leaving 11 bases between the germline ends. Study outcomes and limitations: Few convalescent patients and no early post-infection timepoints were included in the study.

Here the sequenced sample was CD4+ T cells from PBMCs cultured with a peptide pool, taken before COVID-19 vaccination. The clonotype originates from a human donor who had a prior SARS-CoV-2 infection. The chain carries TRBV5-1 and TRBJ2-5, with D unclear. DNA for the CDR3: TGCGCCAGCAGCTTGGCCGACTTGGGCGAGACCCAGTACTTC. Translating gives CASSLADLGETQYF.